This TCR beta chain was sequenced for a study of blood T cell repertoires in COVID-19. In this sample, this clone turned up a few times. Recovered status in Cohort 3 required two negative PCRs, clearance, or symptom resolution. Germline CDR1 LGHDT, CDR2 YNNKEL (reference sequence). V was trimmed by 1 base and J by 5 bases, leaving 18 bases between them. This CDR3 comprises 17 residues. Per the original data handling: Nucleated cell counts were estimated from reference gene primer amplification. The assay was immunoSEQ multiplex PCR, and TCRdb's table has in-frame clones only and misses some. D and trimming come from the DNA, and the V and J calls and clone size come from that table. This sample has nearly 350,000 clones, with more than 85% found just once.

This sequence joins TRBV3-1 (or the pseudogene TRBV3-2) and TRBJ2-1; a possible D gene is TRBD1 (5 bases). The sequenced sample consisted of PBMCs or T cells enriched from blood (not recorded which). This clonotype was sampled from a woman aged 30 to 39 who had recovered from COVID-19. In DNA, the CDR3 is TGTGCCAGCAGCCAAGCCTCGACAGTAAGAGGACACAATGAGCAGTTCTTC. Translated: CASSQASTVRGHNEQFF.